Each of the 12 T cell receptor beta chains below was sequenced from the same sample in a study of beta chain features in type 1 diabetes (dated by TCRdb to 2017 to 2018). The protocol used for the library was the immunoSEQ multiplex PCR assay. All of the isolated RNA was reverse transcribed with the High Capacity cDNA Reverse Transcription Kit, so expressed TCRB transcripts were sequenced. TCRdb stores this immuneACCESS table with in-frame sequences only. Part of the clones is absent; in the studies checked, under half of the shortfall reflects unresolved V genes, and no reason is known for the rest. The table for this sample lists some 410,000 clones; roughly 14% of them were counted only once. Together, the top ten hold 0.03% to 0.04% of the sample. Sequenced sample: naive CD4+ T cells from blood. What this sample's cell subset or site label stands for: true naive CD4+ T cells. The receptor set was obtained from a man aged 25 to 40 in good health.

This clone was detected a few times. The chain uses TRBV11-1 and TRBJ2-1, with 10 positions matching TRBD1. The V segment lost 8 bases and the J segment 0 bases; nucleotides outside the gene matches: 16. CDR1 is SGHAT, CDR2 FQDESV, per germline (reference sequence). The CDR3 contains 19 residues. The CDR3: CASLPVVTGGFSSYNEQFF. The CDR3 DNA reads as TGTGCCAGCCTGCCTGTTGTGACAGGGGGCTTCAGCTCCTACAATGAGCAGTTCTTC.

Here the CDR3 DNA reads TGTGCCAGCTCAGAGCGCCAATCCTACGAGCAGTACTTC. Translation: CASSERQSYEQYF. The chain joins TRBV18 to TRBJ2-7; D remains unclear. Between the trimmed V and J ends, which lost 5 bases and 1 base, there was a span of 9 bases. Germline V gives CDR1 KGHSH, CDR2 LQKENI. The length of the CDR3 is 13 residues.

This clone was picked up a small number of times. The genes are TRBV29-1 and TRBJ1-5; tentative D call: TRBD1 (5 bases). Germline V CDR1 and CDR2: SQVTM, ANQGSEA. The CDR3 has 13 amino acids. The V end lost 4 bases, the J end lost 3 bases, and 10 bases lay between the germline ends. CDR3: CSVVWGINQPQHF. In nucleotides, the CDR3 is TGCAGCGTTGTTTGGGGGATCAATCAGCCCCAGCATTTT.

This clone was seen a few times. The chain joins TRBV9 to TRBJ2-2; 7 bases line up with TRBD1. Germline-derived CDR1 and CDR2 are SGDLS and YYNGEE. The junction had 10 bases not matched to a gene; V was cut back by 6 bases and J by 5 bases. The CDR3 is 15 amino acids. DNA for the CDR3: TGTGCCAGCAAGAAGACAGGGCAGGAGACCGGGGAGCTGTTTTTT. Residues: CASKKTGQETGELFF.

V and J are TRBV19 and TRBJ2-2; no definite D call. Trimming stripped 2 bases from V and 5 bases from J, with 9 bases between. The germline V gene encodes CDR1 LNHDA and CDR2 SQIVND (reference sequence). This CDR3 is built from 14 residues. CDR3 protein: CASSILRGTGELFF. The CDR3 nucleotides are TGTGCCAGTAGTATATTACGCGGTACCGGGGAGCTGTTTTTT.

This clone was picked up a small number of times. The chain is built from TRBV29-1 and TRBJ1-1; D possibly corresponds to TRBD1 (6 bases). Trimming stripped 2 bases from V and 5 bases from J, with 15 bases between. This CDR3 spans 14 amino acids. Germline V gives CDR1 SQVTM, CDR2 ANQGSEA. The DNA of the CDR3 is TGCAGCGTTGAATATGGAACAGGGTTGACTGAAGCTTTCTTT. Its translation is CSVEYGTGLTEAFF.

This clone has just a few counts. The J gene is TRBJ2-3, the V gene TRBV7-6; D is tentatively TRBD1 or TRBD2 (5 bases each). V was clipped by 7 bases and J by 4 bases, with 21 bases between them. The germline V gene encodes CDR1 SGHVS and CDR2 FNYEAQ. This CDR3 has 16 amino acids. This CDR3 reads CASTRSRGLAPDTQYF. In nucleotides, the CDR3 is TGTGCCAGCACCCGATCCCGGGGCCTGGCCCCAGATACGCAGTATTTT.

The rearrangement links TRBV9 to TRBJ1-1; the D is unclear. From germline, CDR1 is SGDLS and CDR2 YYNGEE. Trimming removed 5 bases at V and 1 base at J, with 9 bases between. The CDR3 has 13 amino acids. The CDR3 protein is CASRSHPNTEAFF. Here the CDR3 DNA reads TGTGCCAGCAGATCGCACCCGAACACTGAAGCTTTCTTT.

In its sample, this clone was seen a few times. The rearrangement links TRBV5-1 to TRBJ1-1; D possibly corresponds to TRBD1 (5 bases). This CDR3 is 15 amino acids long. Per germline, CDR1 SGHRS and CDR2 YFSETQ. V was pared by 3 bases and J by 0 bases, with 12 bases between. The CDR3 reads CASSSKTDMNTEAFF. The CDR3 nucleotides are TGCGCCAGCAGCTCCAAGACAGACATGAACACTGAAGCTTTCTTT.

This chain connects TRBV25-1 to TRBJ1-6; D perhaps matches TRBD1 (6 bases). CDR1 and CDR2 (germline): MGHDK, SYGVNS. This CDR3 is 13 amino acids long. V was clipped by 6 bases and J by 7 bases, with 10 bases between them. The CDR3 bases are TGTGCCAGCAGAAGACAGGTGAATTCACCCCTCCACTTT. Its protein is CASRRQVNSPLHF.

This sequence joins TRBV28 and TRBJ2-3; D is undetermined. The CDR3 contains 13 residues. V lost 5 bases to trimming and J lost 0 bases, with 6 bases between them. The V gene's germline CDR1 is MDHEN and CDR2 SYDVKM. The CDR3 protein is CASSPPSTDTQYF. In nucleotides, the CDR3 is TGTGCCAGCAGTCCCCCGAGCACAGATACGCAGTATTTT.

This clone showed up just a few times. The gene calls are TRBV7-9 and TRBJ1-6; no clear D gene. V dropped 1 base and J dropped 11 bases, with 6 bases sitting between them. Germline CDR1 reads SEHNR; CDR2 reads FQNEAQ (reference sequence). This CDR3 has 12 residues. As DNA, the CDR3 is TGTGCCAGCAGCTTAGAGGTCGCACCCCTCCACTTT. This encodes CASSLEVAPLHF.